This T cell receptor (beta chain) was documented in a study of blood T cell repertoires in COVID-19. Study-level information: COVID-19 samples from acute and convalescent phases originated in the United States, Italy and Spain. T cells, B-cell-depleted T cells, or PBMCs supplied cDNA or gDNA.

The V end was cut by 6 bases, the J end by 8 bases, with 10 bases between. The CDR3 length is 11 residues. Germline V gives CDR1 SQVTM, CDR2 ANQGSEA. Individuals drawn from under 30 US areas were about 18 to 90 years old. Per the original data handling: Cell counts per sample came from amplifying reference gene primers. The table came from immunoSEQ multiplex PCR; TCRdb's copy has only in-frame clones and leaves some out. From that table come the V and J calls and clone size; the DNA was used to work out D and trimming. The sample has fewer than 250,000 clones, around 84% seen once. The sequence was obtained from a woman aged 40 to 49 with acute COVID-19. The source material was PBMCs or T cells enriched from blood (not recorded which). This rearrangement joins TRBV29-1 to TRBJ1-4; D is unclear. This CDR3 reads CSVTGGEKLFF. The DNA for the CDR3 is TGCAGCGTAACCGGCGGGGAAAAACTGTTTTTT.